This T cell receptor (beta chain) was captured in a study of blood T cell repertoires in COVID-19. Study at large: There were acute and convalescent COVID-19 samples, and they came from the United States, Italy and Spain. In each case, the material was cDNA or gDNA derived from T cells, B-cell-depleted T cells, or PBMCs.

Original processing notes: Nucleated cell number was recorded as an estimate derived from reference gene primer amplification. The protocol was immunoSEQ multiplex PCR, while the TCRdb copy is restricted to in-frame clones and leaves out a portion. V and J calls plus clone size are reproduced from that table; the DNA served to infer D and trimming. This sample has 100,000 to 150,000 clones; more than 75% occur once, and the top ten carry around 5%. The table lists this clone with a count of one. V trimming: 2 bases; J trimming: 5 bases; junction bases outside the gene matches: 9. The CDR3 has 16 residues. Germline V gene data show CDR1 as MGHRA and CDR2 as YSYEKL.

This sequence was found in a human donor in a cohort sampled during active COVID-19. The chain combines TRBV4-1 with TRBJ1-5; 7 bases are shared with TRBD1. The sequenced sample was peripheral blood. The CDR3 here is CASSQILKTGDQPQHF. CDR3 DNA sequence: TGCGCCAGCAGCCAAATCCTCAAAACAGGGGATCAGCCCCAGCATTTT.